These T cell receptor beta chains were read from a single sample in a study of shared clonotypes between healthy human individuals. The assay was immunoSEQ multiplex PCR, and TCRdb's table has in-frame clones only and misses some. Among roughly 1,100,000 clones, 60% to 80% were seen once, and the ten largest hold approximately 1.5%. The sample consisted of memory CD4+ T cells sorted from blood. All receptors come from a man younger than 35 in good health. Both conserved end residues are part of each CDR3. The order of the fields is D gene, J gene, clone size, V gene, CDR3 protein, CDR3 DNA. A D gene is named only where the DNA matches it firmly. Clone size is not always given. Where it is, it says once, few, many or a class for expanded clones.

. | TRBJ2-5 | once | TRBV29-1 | CSAYPGGGETQYF | TGCAGCGCCTATCCCGGGGGCGGGGAGACCCAGTACTTC
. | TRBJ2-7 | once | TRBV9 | CASSFGGSGSYEQYF | TGTGCCAGCAGTTTCGGAGGGAGCGGGTCCTACGAGCAGTACTTC
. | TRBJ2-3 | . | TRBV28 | CASRGGTTDTQYF | TGTGCCAGTCGCGGGGGCACCACAGATACGCAGTATTTT
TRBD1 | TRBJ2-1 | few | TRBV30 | CAWSGGQGFYNEQFF | TGTGCCTGGAGTGGAGGACAGGGTTTCTACAATGAGCAGTTCTTC
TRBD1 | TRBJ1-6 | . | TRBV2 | CASSRDRVDSPLHF | TGTGCCAGCTCCCGGGACAGGGTTGATTCACCCCTCCACTTT
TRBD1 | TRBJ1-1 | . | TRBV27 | CASLPLDRLNTEAFF | TGTGCCAGCCTTCCGCTGGACAGGCTGAACACTGAAGCTTTCTTT
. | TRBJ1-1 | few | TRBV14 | CASSQGRLGEAFF | TGTGCCAGCAGCCAAGGCCGCCTAGGCGAAGCTTTCTTT
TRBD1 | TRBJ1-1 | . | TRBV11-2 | CASSPGQMNTEAFF | TGTGCCAGCAGCCCGGGACAGATGAACACTGAAGCTTTCTTT
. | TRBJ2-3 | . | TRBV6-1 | CASSDQTSLGTDTQYF | TGTGCCAGCAGTGACCAGACTAGTTTGGGTACAGATACGCAGTATTTT
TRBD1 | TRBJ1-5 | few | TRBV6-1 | CASTGQYGNQPQHF | TGTGCCAGCACGGGACAGTACGGCAATCAGCCCCAGCATTTT
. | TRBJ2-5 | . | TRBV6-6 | CASSYMARQETQYF | TGTGCCAGCAGTTACATGGCTAGACAAGAGACCCAGTACTTC
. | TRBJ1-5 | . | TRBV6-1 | CASRFAGGNQPQHF | TGTGCCAGCAGGTTCGCGGGGGGCAATCAGCCCCAGCATTTT
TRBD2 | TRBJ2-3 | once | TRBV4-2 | CASSHLKLAGGPTDTQYF | TGTGCCAGCAGCCACCTAAAATTGGCGGGGGGCCCCACAGATACGCAGTATTTT
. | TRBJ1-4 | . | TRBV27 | CASRAEGMGEKLFF | TGTGCCAGCAGGGCGGAGGGCATGGGTGAAAAACTGTTTTTT
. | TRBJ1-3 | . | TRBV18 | CASSPRTSTDTIYF | TGTGCCAGCTCACCGAGGACCTCAACGGACACCATATATTTT
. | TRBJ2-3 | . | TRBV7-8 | CASSLRQFRSTDTQYF | TGTGCCAGCAGCTTAAGGCAGTTCCGTAGCACAGATACGCAGTATTTT
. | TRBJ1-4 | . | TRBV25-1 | CASRRVGQEAEVFF | TGTGCCAGCAGGAGGGTCGGCCAGGAGGCAGAGGTGTTTTTT
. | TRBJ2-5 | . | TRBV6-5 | CASSYTQGTQYF | TGTGCCAGCAGTTACACGCAGGGGACCCAGTACTTC
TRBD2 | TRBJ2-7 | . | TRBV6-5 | CATITAGRSYEQYF | TGTGCCACCATAACAGCGGGACGCTCCTACGAGCAGTACTTC
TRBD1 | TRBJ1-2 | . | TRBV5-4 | CASSQRDRGNYGYTF | TGTGCCAGCAGCCAAAGGGACAGGGGAAACTATGGCTACACCTTC
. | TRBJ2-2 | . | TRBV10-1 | CASSATIGTDSNTGELFF | TGCGCCAGCAGTGCAACCATCGGAACAGACTCGAACACCGGGGAGCTGTTTTTT
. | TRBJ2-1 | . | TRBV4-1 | CASSQVPSAEQFF | TGCGCCAGCAGCCAAGTCCCTAGTGCTGAGCAGTTCTTC
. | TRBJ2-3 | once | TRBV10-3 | CAISEGGPDTQYF | TGTGCCATCAGTGAGGGGGGTCCAGATACGCAGTATTTT
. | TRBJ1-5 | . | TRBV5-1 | CASSLGGNNQPQHF | TGCGCCAGCAGCTTGGGGGGCAACAATCAGCCCCAGCATTTT
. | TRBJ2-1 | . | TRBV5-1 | CASSLESSVWNEQFF | TGCGCCAGCAGCTTGGAATCTAGCGTTTGGAATGAGCAGTTCTTC
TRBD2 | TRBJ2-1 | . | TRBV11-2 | CASTPRLAGSIDPYNEQFF | TGTGCCAGCACCCCCCGACTAGCGGGGTCTATTGACCCCTACAATGAGCAGTTCTTC
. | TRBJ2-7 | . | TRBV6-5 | CASSDGQGPSHEQYF | TGTGCCAGCAGCGACGGGCAGGGCCCCTCCCACGAGCAGTACTTC
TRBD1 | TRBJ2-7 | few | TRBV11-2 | CASTNRGYEQYF | TGTGCCAGCACGAACAGGGGTTACGAGCAGTACTTC
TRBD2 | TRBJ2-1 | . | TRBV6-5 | CASRAGLVNNEQFF | TGTGCCAGCAGGGCCGGACTAGTCAACAATGAGCAGTTCTTC
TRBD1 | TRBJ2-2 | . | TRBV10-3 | CAISELGQGAIGTGELFF | TGTGCCATCAGTGAGCTCGGACAGGGGGCGATCGGCACCGGGGAGCTGTTTTTT
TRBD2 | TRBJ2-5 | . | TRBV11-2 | CASSLGGGKSETQYF | TGTGCCAGCAGCTTAGGCGGGGGGAAGTCCGAGACCCAGTACTTC
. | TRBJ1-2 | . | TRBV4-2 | CASSPDRDTTMDTF | TGTGCCAGCAGCCCGGATCGGGACACGACAATGGACACCTTC
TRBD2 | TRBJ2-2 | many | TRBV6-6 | CASSPTSGVTGELFF | TGTGCCAGCAGTCCTACTAGCGGGGTAACCGGGGAGCTGTTTTTT
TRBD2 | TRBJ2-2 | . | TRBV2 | CASTGTSGSGELFF | TGTGCCTCGACGGGGACTAGCGGGTCCGGGGAGCTGTTTTTT
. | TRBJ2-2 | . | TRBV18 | CASSEQGTGELFF | TGTGCCAGCTCGGAACAGGGAACCGGGGAGCTGTTTTTT
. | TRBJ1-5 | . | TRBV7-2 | CANSLEAGYSQHF | TGTGCCAACAGCTTAGAAGCAGGGTATTCCCAGCATTTT
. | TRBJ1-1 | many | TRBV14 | CASSQSANTEAFF | TGTGCCAGCAGCCAATCAGCGAACACTGAAGCTTTCTTT
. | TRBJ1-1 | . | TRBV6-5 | CASSYDTVNTEAFF | TGTGCCAGCAGTTATGACACGGTGAACACTGAAGCTTTCTTT
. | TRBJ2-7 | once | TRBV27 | CASKRGSLSYEQYF | TGTGCCAGCAAGCGTGGCAGCCTCTCCTACGAGCAGTACTTC
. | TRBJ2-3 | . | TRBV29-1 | CSAEGTLGTDTQYF | TGCAGCGCTGAGGGTACGCTTGGCACAGATACGCAGTATTTT
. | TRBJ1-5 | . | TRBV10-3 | CAIKSQGSENQPQHF | TGTGCCATCAAAAGTCAGGGGTCGGAGAATCAGCCCCAGCATTTT
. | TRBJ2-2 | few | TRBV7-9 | CASSLPSPGSATGELFF | TGTGCCAGCAGCTTGCCCAGCCCGGGGTCAGCCACCGGGGAGCTGTTTTTT
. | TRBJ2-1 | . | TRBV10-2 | CASSESTSNEQFF | TGCGCCAGCAGTGAGTCAACCTCCAATGAGCAGTTCTTC
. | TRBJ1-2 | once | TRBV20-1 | CSATLANGYTF | TGCAGTGCTACATTGGCGAATGGCTACACCTTC
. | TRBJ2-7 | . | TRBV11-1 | CASSFRTDSSYEQYF | TGTGCCAGCAGCTTCAGAACGGACTCATCCTACGAGCAGTACTTC
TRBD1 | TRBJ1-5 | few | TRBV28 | CASIGGQGEQPQHF | TGTGCCAGCATCGGGGGACAGGGGGAACAGCCCCAGCATTTT
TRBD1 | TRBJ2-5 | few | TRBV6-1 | CASSDRQGAWQETQYF | TGTGCCAGCAGTGATCGACAGGGGGCTTGGCAAGAGACCCAGTACTTC